This TCR beta chain comes out of a study of blood T cell repertoires in COVID-19. Study background: PBMCs, B-cell-depleted T cells, or T cells were the source of the cDNA or gDNA that made up the material.

Deletions cut 7 bases from V and 4 bases from J, with 13 bases between. This CDR3 region has 13 residues. The method was immunoSEQ multiplex PCR; TCRdb's version includes in-frame clones alone and lacks a portion of them. The top ten hold 10% to 15% of the sample, which has some 250,000 clones, about 83% seen once. The rearrangement links TRBV12-3 or TRBV12-4 to TRBJ2-5; maybe TRBD2 (6 bases). The sample was peripheral blood. The receptor was derived from a man older than 75 with acute or convalescent COVID-19. CDR3 loop: CASTRLASETQYF. In DNA form, the CDR3 reads TGTGCCAGCACCCGGCTAGCGTCAGAGACCCAGTACTTC.